The TCR beta chain under discussion was sequenced for a study of blood T cell repertoires in COVID-19. Study information: Researchers got acute and convalescent COVID-19 samples from the United States, Italy and Spain. The cDNA or gDNA used as material had been derived from T cells, B-cell-depleted T cells, or PBMCs.

Sequencing used immunoSEQ multiplex PCR; TCRdb keeps in-frame clones, though not all of them. The sample contains around 280,000 clones, 70% to 90% of which appear only once. CDR3 size: 13 residues. Trimming cost V 3 bases and J 6 bases, with 11 bases left between them. The germline CDR1 and CDR2 sequences are MNHNS and SASEGT. This TCR came from a woman aged 25 to 45 who had recovered from COVID-19. The genes are TRBV6-1 and TRBJ1-1; possibly TRBD1 for D (5 bases). Material for sequencing was peripheral blood. The CDR3 DNA sequence: TGTGCCAGCAGTGAGGGGGGGTACCCTGAAGCTTTCTTT. Residues: CASSEGGYPEAFF.